This TCR beta chain emerged from a study of chemoradiotherapy in HPV16-positive cancers. About the research overall: Candidate HPV-specific T-cell clones and common TCR motifs came from functional assays in a couple of HPV16-positive patients. General study results and limits: HPV-specific T cells were functionally defined from only two HPV16-positive patients.

As to this clone: Antigen unknown.

Generated by immunoSEQ multiplex PCR, the TCRdb table keeps only in-frame clones and is missing some. Of around 8,000 clones listed, around three quarters were seen once; the top ten hold 7.4%. V was pared by 4 bases and J by 7 bases, with 11 bases of the junction left unmatched. CDR1 GTSNPN and CDR2 SVGIG come from the germline V gene (reference sequence). The CDR3 is 14 amino acids. V usage is TRBV30 and J usage is TRBJ2-7, with 9 bases identical to TRBD2. Sampling was conducted from a patient who underwent chemoradiotherapy. The sequence was obtained from a human donor with HPV-associated anogenital cancer. The CDR3 here is CAWKSSGISREQYF. CDR3 nucleotides: TGTGCCTGGAAATCTAGCGGGATCTCTAGGGAGCAGTACTTC.